This T cell receptor (beta chain) was recovered during a study of cytotoxic CD8 clonotypes in ibrutinib-treated CLL. As regards this clone: Its specificity is not known.

Whole-study results and caveats: Clonality, elevated at ibrutinib response, dropped back toward baseline at progression. Public clonotypes were rare and shrank or held steady on treatment.

Per germline, CDR1 MNHEY and CDR2 SVGAGI. V was pared by 5 bases and J by 10 bases, with 9 bases of the junction left unmatched. The CDR3 totals 14 residues. As input for TCR beta libraries, approximately 2 micrograms of genomic DNA came from cryopreserved PBMCs. Assay: immunoSEQ multiplex PCR; the TCRdb copy retains only in-frame clones and omits some. Of about 160,000 clones listed, under 85% are singletons. This clonotype was obtained from a human donor with chronic lymphocytic leukemia. The source was PBMCs, collected after 24 months of ibrutinib treatment. V gene TRBV6-5 combines with J gene TRBJ2-1; TRBD1 aligns across 9 bases. CDR3: CASSGDRVTGEQFF. The CDR3 DNA sequence: TGTGCCAGCAGTGGGGACAGGGTAACGGGAGAGCAGTTCTTC.